Listed below are T cell receptor beta chains from one sample, sequenced in a study of shared clonotypes between healthy human individuals. Method: immunoSEQ multiplex PCR; TCRdb's copy keeps in-frame clones and lacks some. Here the sample spans around 600,000 clones, approximately 95% being singletons. Material: naive CD8+ T cells sorted from blood. Source of these receptors: a woman aged 25-40 years in good health. CDR3s include the opening cysteine and the closing phenylalanine or tryptophan.

. TRBV10-1 CASSGTSYEQYF
TRBJ2-7 TRBV27 CASGRGTGSSSEQYF
TRBJ2-7 TRBV4-1 CASSHPGYEQYF
TRBJ2-1 TRBV7-9 CASSSASGSLDEQFF
TRBJ1-2 TRBV4-1 CASSQDAENYGYTF
TRBJ2-7 TRBV13 CASSLGSRDYEQYF
TRBJ1-4 TRBV5-4 CASSVGVSNEKLFF
TRBJ2-5 TRBV11-2 CASSLVLGSEETQYF
TRBJ2-5 TRBV20-1 CRTGRETQYF
TRBJ2-1 TRBV7-9 CASSPGPGLNNEQFF
TRBJ2-3 TRBV28 CASSLETSTDTQYF
TRBJ2-3 TRBV7-2 CASSLTSGSTDTQYF
TRBJ2-2 TRBV7-2 CASSLMGGTGELFF
TRBJ2-1 TRBV2 CASSAGQGWHEQFF
TRBJ2-1 TRBV19 CASSDWDRGNPTTSGSGNEQFF
TRBJ2-7 TRBV9 CASSVATQGWSYEQYF
TRBJ2-7 TRBV30 CAWNSPGGALYEQYF
TRBJ1-3 TRBV29-1 CSVVGWAGDVKSGNTIYF
TRBJ1-5 TRBV28 CASSLEGGLNQPQHF
TRBJ2-7 TRBV11-3 CASSQGTGSVEQYF
TRBJ2-5 TRBV19 CASSPRPWGSVQTQYF
TRBJ1-1 TRBV9 CASRGTDENTEAFF
TRBJ2-5 TRBV27 CASSMGGGQGVKQYF
TRBJ2-1 TRBV4-2 CASSPRTSGRTNEQFF
TRBJ2-7 TRBV7-2 CASSLAWGAYEQYF
TRBJ2-7 TRBV11-2 CASSSETSNEQYF
TRBJ2-5 TRBV7-3 CASSPNPTSGETQYF
TRBJ2-3 TRBV7-3 CASSPIERDTQYF
TRBJ2-2 TRBV13 CASSLGQEANTGELFF
. TRBV28 CASSFETRPYEQYF
TRBJ2-1 TRBV4-1 CASSQDSASGSSYNEQFF
TRBJ2-1 TRBV9 CASSPEGYNEQFF
TRBJ1-1 TRBV7-9 CASSPRPENTEAFF
TRBJ2-1 TRBV11-3 CASSLGLGGEQFF
TRBJ2-7 TRBV27 CATRYSSGTHEQYF
TRBJ1-2 TRBV4-2 CASSSPGQISMGYTF
TRBJ2-3 TRBV11-2 CASSFTPRPEGTDTQYF
TRBJ1-5 TRBV27 CASQVARQPQHF
TRBJ2-7 TRBV2 CASSEGGTNYEQYF
TRBJ1-1 TRBV19 CASSATGGHEAFF
TRBJ2-7 TRBV10-3 CAISSGYEQYF
TRBJ2-1 TRBV6-6 CASTPSAYSYNEQFF
TRBJ2-1 TRBV2 CANLLGQSSYNEQFF
TRBJ1-3 TRBV19 CASSARDILFGNTIYF